This TCR beta chain was identified during a study of cytomegalovirus exposure and HLA in healthy donors. Background on the study: Genetic ancestry analysis placed about 80% of the 398 donors that were genotyped in the Caucasian-associated cluster.

Regarding this clone: Its antigen is unidentified.

The CDR3 totals 15 residues. The junction had 6 bases not matched to a gene; V was cut back by 2 bases and J by 6 bases. From germline, CDR1 is SGHDN and CDR2 FVKESK. Findings and caveats of the study: One cluster of highly shared sequence variants probably arose as a sequencing artifact.

The PCR employed 60 Vbeta primers together with 13 Jbeta primers. Clones were read by immunoSEQ multiplex PCR, and TCRdb kept only the in-frame ones, dropping some. The sample consists of around 82,000 clones, around 76% of them appearing once. This receptor was identified in a male donor in good health and CMV-seropositive. The chain joins TRBV14 to TRBJ2-3; 9 bases fit TRBD2. The material sequenced was PBMCs. CDR3 loop: CASSQPGLASDTQYF. The DNA for the CDR3 is TGTGCCAGCAGCCAACCGGGACTAGCCTCTGATACGCAGTATTTT. Variable domain in full (rest from reference TRBV14 and TRBJ2-3): EAGVTQFPSHSVIEKGQTVTLRCDPISGHDNLYWYRRVMGKEIKFLLHFVKESKQDESGMPNNRFLAERTGGTYSTLKVQPAELEDSGVYFCASSQPGLASDTQYFGPGTRLTVL.